Following are 15 T cell receptor beta chains from one sample sequenced in a study of blood T cell repertoires in COVID-19. Profiling relied on immunoSEQ multiplex PCR, and the TCRdb table lists in-frame clones only, not all of them. The profile shows just over 75,000 clones, 75% to 90% of them singletons. The sample consisted of peripheral blood. These receptors originate from a man aged 55 to 70 with active or convalescent COVID-19.

The chain carries TRBV7-4 and TRBJ1-5; D possibly corresponds to TRBD1 (5 bases). V lost 11 bases and J lost 4, with 18 bases in between. Germline-derived CDR1 and CDR2 are SGHVT and SQSDAQ. The CDR3 loop spans 14 amino acids. The CDR3 loop reads CASAGAGLNQPQHF. The CDR3 nucleotides are TGTGCCTCGGCTGGAGCAGGGCTTAATCAGCCCCAGCATTTT.

This clone occurred a few times. CDR3 bases: TGTGCCAGCAGCCCGACGGACGGGACCTACGAGCAGTACTTC. Amino acids: CASSPTDGTYEQYF. The rearrangement links TRBV7-9 to TRBJ2-7; a weak D match, TRBD2 (5 bases). The CDR3 runs 14 residues. Germline V gives CDR1 SEHNR, CDR2 FQNEAQ (reference sequence). With 5 bases removed from V and 2 bases from J, the gap between germline ends came to 13 bases.

This clone was detected only a few times. The rearrangement joins TRBV7-2 to TRBJ1-1; tentatively, D is TRBD1 (5 bases). The CDR3 spans 15 residues. Germline-derived CDR1 and CDR2 are SGHTA and FQGNSA. Trimming left V 3 bases short and J 1 base short, with 12 bases between. The CDR3 DNA is TGTGCCAGCAGCTTCCTTGGGACTCCGAACACTGAAGCTTTCTTT. Protein: CASSFLGTPNTEAFF.

The V gene is TRBV7-2, the J gene TRBJ1-2, with TRBD1 matching 7 bases. The CDR3 runs to 17 residues. Trimming at V came to 1 base and at J to 5 bases, leaving 13 bases not matched to a gene. Germline assignment: CDR1 SGHTA and CDR2 FQGNSA. DNA for the CDR3: TGTGCCAGCAGCTTAGTTTCTTTGACAGGGTTACTATATGGCTACACCTTC. Amino acids: CASSLVSLTGLLYGYTF. The variable domain in full, with the rest retrieved from reference TRBV7-2 and TRBJ1-2, is GAGVSQSPSNKVTEKGKDVELRCDPISGHTALYWYRQSLGQGLEFLIYFQGNSAPDKSGLPSDRFSAERTGGSVSTLTIQRTQQEDSAVYLCASSLVSLTGLLYGYTFGSGTRLTVV.

The chain couples TRBV6-5 to TRBJ1-1; D may be TRBD1 (6 bases). This CDR3 is built from 14 residues. The ends were cut back, 7 bases at V and 2 bases at J, with 14 bases in the middle. Germline loops: CDR1 MNHEY, CDR2 SVGAGI. The CDR3 nucleotides read TGTGCCAGCACCTCCCGGGACACAAACACTGAAGCTTTCTTT. Residues: CASTSRDTNTEAFF.

The chain links TRBV5-6 to TRBJ1-6, with TRBD1 as a possible D gene (5 bases). Germline loops: CDR1 SGHDT, CDR2 YYEEEE. The CDR3 covers 15 residues. The V end was cut by 4 bases, the J end by 6 bases, with 14 bases between. This CDR3 reads CASSMDIYTNSPLHF. CDR3 DNA sequence: TGTGCCAGCAGCATGGACATTTACACTAATTCACCCCTCCACTTT.

The chain is built from TRBV28 and TRBJ2-7, with TRBD1 identical over 8 bases. Germline V lookup: CDR1 MDHEN, CDR2 SYDVKM. The CDR3 covers 15 residues. The V segment lost 6 bases and the J segment 3 bases; nucleotides outside the gene matches: 10. The CDR3: CASSPAGTGLYEQYF. Written as DNA, the CDR3 is TGTGCCAGCAGCCCGGCCGGGACAGGTCTCTACGAGCAGTACTTC. The entire variable domain, with the rest obtained from reference TRBV28 and TRBJ2-7, is as follows: DVKVTQSSRYLVKRTGEKVFLECVQDMDHENMFWYRQDPGLGLRLIYFSYDVKMKEKGDIPEGYSVSREKKERFSLILESASTNQTSMYLCASSPAGTGLYEQYFGPGTRLTVT.

This chain joins TRBV29-1 and TRBJ2-3; 7 positions agree with TRBD1. The germline V gene has CDR1 SQVTM and CDR2 ANQGSEA. CDR3 length: 14 amino acids. With 4 bases clipped from V and 5 bases from J, the junction kept 9 bases outside the gene matches. For the CDR3, the DNA is TGCAGCGTTGCTAGGAACAGGGGTAAAGATACGCAGTATTTT. This gives the protein CSVARNRGKDTQYF.

This clone was seen ten or more times. This chain uses TRBV7-2 with TRBJ2-2; the D gene is possibly TRBD1 (5 bases). Germline CDR1 SGHTA, CDR2 FQGNSA. The CDR3 consists of 14 residues. V lost 5 bases to trimming and J lost 8 bases, with 15 bases between them. CDR3 sequence: CASSPGIGYGELFF. CDR3 coding DNA: TGTGCCAGCAGCCCAGGGATTGGGTATGGGGAGCTGTTTTTT.

The chain combines TRBV5-1 with TRBJ2-5; 12 bases agree with TRBD2. With 0 bases clipped from V and 1 base from J, the junction kept 4 bases outside the gene matches. CDR3 size: 17 residues. Germline V lookup: CDR1 SGHRS, CDR2 YFSETQ. This chain's CDR3 is CASSLAPSGGAQETQYF. DNA of the CDR3: TGCGCCAGCAGCTTGGCACCTAGCGGGGGGGCCCAAGAGACCCAGTACTTC.

The chain combines TRBV15 with TRBJ1-6, with 9 bases fitting TRBD1. J lost 2 bases, V lost 5 bases, and 4 bases had no gene match. The CDR3 covers 16 residues. Germline CDR1 and CDR2: LNHNV and YYDKDF (reference sequence). The CDR3 reads CATSPRDRAYNSPLHF. The CDR3 DNA reads TGTGCCACCAGCCCCCGGGACAGGGCCTATAATTCACCCCTCCACTTT.

CDR3 loop: CASSKYRDRAYEQYF. The DNA of the CDR3 is TGTGCCAGCAGCAAATACCGGGACAGGGCCTACGAGCAGTACTTC. This rearrangement joins TRBV21-1 to TRBJ2-7; the table's D call, TRBD1, has no DNA check behind it. TRBV21-1 is deemed a pseudogene. CDR3 length: 15 residues.

The chain joins TRBV7-9 to TRBJ2-3; weak D call: TRBD2 (6 bases). This CDR3 comprises 16 residues. The germline V gene has CDR1 SEHNR and CDR2 FQNEAQ (reference sequence). Trimming pared 2 bases from V and 0 bases from J, leaving 12 bases between. The CDR3 DNA is TGTGCCAGCAGCTTACTTCTAGCGACGAGCACAGATACGCAGTATTTT. Amino acids: CASSLLLATSTDTQYF.

The chain employs TRBV25-1 and TRBJ1-1, with 9 bases aligning to TRBD1. CDR3 size: 15 residues. Germline CDR1 and CDR2: MGHDK and SYGVNS. V trimming: 5 bases; J trimming: 3 bases; junction bases outside the gene matches: 7. The CDR3 region is CASSTTGGQYTEAFF. The CDR3 DNA reads as TGTGCCAGCAGTACTACAGGGGGCCAGTACACTGAAGCTTTCTTT.

This rearrangement joins TRBV6-2 or TRBV6-3 to TRBJ2-7; D not certain. Germline CDR1 reads MNHEY; CDR2 reads SVGEGT. V shed 4 bases and J shed 4 bases, with 5 bases lying between them. This CDR3 is 11 amino acids long. CDR3 DNA sequence: TGTGCCAGCAGTTCGACATACGAGCAGTACTTC. Translated, it gives CASSSTYEQYF.